Listed below are T cell receptor beta chains from one sample, sequenced in a study of neurological immune-mediated disorders. TCRdb re-derived calls from the 5' RACE reads in MiXCR, one entry per CDR3 protein. Of 40,000 to 45,000 distinct CDR3 sequences in the sample, more than 9.5% are singletons; the top ten hold roughly 1.3%. Sequenced: PBMCs. Receptor source: a female donor in good health. Each CDR3 is given with its conserved first and last residue. A D gene is named only where the DNA matches it firmly. The size of a clone is reported for some rows only, either as once, few or many, or as a class for expanded clones.

size	D	V	J	CDR3	DNA
many	-	TRBV7-9	TRBJ1-4	CASSSGRGNEKLFF	TGTGCCAGCAGCTCGGGACGTGGGAATGAAAAACTGTTTTTT
many	TRBD1	TRBV7-3	TRBJ2-7	CASSLWTGTEQYF	TGTGCCAGCAGCCTTTGGACAGGGACCGAGCAGTACTTC
many	TRBD2	TRBV5-1	TRBJ2-4	CASSLPGLEKNIQYF	TGCGCCAGCAGCCTCCCGGGACTAGAGAAAAACATTCAGTACTTC
many	TRBD1	TRBV24-1	TRBJ2-2	CATSDPGQGTDTGELFF	TGTGCCACCAGTGACCCGGGACAGGGAACGGACACCGGGGAGCTGTTTTTT
many	-	TRBV4-1	TRBJ1-1	CASSQTGLNTEAFF	TGCGCCAGCAGCCAAACAGGGTTGAACACTGAAGCTTTCTTT
few	-	TRBV5-1	TRBJ2-4	CASSRETYQNIQYF	TGCGCCAGCAGCCGGGAGACATACCAAAACATTCAGTACTTC
many	-	TRBV30	TRBJ1-1	CAWSVTANTEAFF	TGTGCCTGGAGTGTAACGGCTAACACTGAAGCTTTCTTT
many	TRBD2	TRBV25-1	TRBJ2-3	CASSGLLPGLAGGDTQYF	TGTGCCAGCAGTGGACTACTCCCGGGACTAGCGGGAGGGGATACGCAGTATTTT
many	TRBD1	TRBV18	TRBJ2-7	CASSRGTGAPYEQYF	TGTGCCAGCTCAAGAGGGACAGGGGCTCCCTACGAGCAGTACTTC
many	-	TRBV29-1	TRBJ1-1	CSVHPGGTEAFF	TGCAGCGTCCACCCGGGGGGGACTGAAGCTTTCTTT
many	-	TRBV6-1	TRBJ1-1	CASSAEGNTEAFF	TGTGCCAGCAGTGCGGAGGGCAACACTGAAGCTTTCTTT
-	TRBD2	TRBV4-3	TRBJ2-1	CASSQRLATREQFF	TGCGCCAGCAGCCAAAGACTAGCGACTCGGGAGCAGTTCTTC
many	TRBD2	TRBV7-9	TRBJ2-7	CASSRFVSAGAAREQYF	TGTGCCAGCAGCCGATTCGTGTCAGCGGGAGCGGCTAGGGAGCAGTACTTC
many	TRBD1	TRBV9	TRBJ1-4	CASSVEGGRTNEKLFF	TGTGCCAGCAGCGTAGAAGGGGGCAGAACTAATGAAAAACTGTTTTTT
many	-	TRBV5-1	TRBJ2-2	CASSESANTGELFF	TGCGCCAGCAGTGAGTCAGCGAACACCGGGGAGCTGTTTTTT
-	TRBD2	TRBV10-3	TRBJ2-7	CGITRGGSYEQYF	TGTGGCATCACCCGGGGGGGGAGCTACGAGCAGTACTTC
-	-	TRBV2	TRBJ1-5	CASSEGRSNQPQNF	TGTGCCAGCAGTGAAGGAAGAAGCAATCAGCCCCAGAATTTT
many	-	TRBV20-1	TRBJ2-2	CSARKGNTGELFF	TGCAGTGCTAGGAAGGGGAACACCGGGGAGCTGTTTTTT